These 31 T cell receptor beta chains were all obtained from the same sample, sequenced in a study of monozygotic twins with inflammatory bowel disease. Reprocessing the 5' RACE reads, TCRdb reports a single entry for every CDR3 protein and omits DNA. The sample has over 350,000 distinct CDR3 sequences. The specimen was blood. The source of these receptors is a human donor with ulcerative colitis or Crohn's disease, or a healthy co-twin of an affected twin (not recorded which).

The chain couples TRBV29-1 to TRBJ1-2; there is no DNA to check the TCRdb D call of TRBD1. Germline V lookup: CDR1 SQVTM, CDR2 ANQGSEA. This CDR3 contains 11 residues. The CDR3 reads CSDGTNYGYTF.

The CDR3: CASSLPGANYGYTF. V is TRBV12-3 or TRBV12-4 and J is TRBJ1-2; absent DNA, TCRdb's TRBD1 call cannot be checked. This CDR3 has 14 amino acids.

The chain carries TRBV24-1 and TRBJ1-2. Germline lookup yields CDR1 KGHDR and CDR2 SFDVKD. This CDR3 has 13 amino acids. The CDR3 loop reads CATSDLSNYGYTF.

This chain uses TRBV7-2 with TRBJ2-7. Germline V gene data show CDR1 as SGHTA and CDR2 as FQGNSA. The CDR3 extends over 14 amino acids. The CDR3 spells CASSLAGPGFEQYF.

This chain connects TRBV6-5 to TRBJ2-7. The CDR3 has 18 amino acids. CDR1 is MNHEY and CDR2 is SVGAGI in the germline V gene. CDR3 residues: CASSYSLDTVSFSYEQYF.

The chain joins TRBV20-1 to TRBJ2-7; TCRdb selects TRBD1, and the lack of DNA leaves this call unchecked. The germline gives CDR1 DFQATT, CDR2 SNEGSKA (reference sequence). The CDR3 totals 12 residues. The CDR3 reads CSARADSYEQHF.

This chain uses TRBV29-1 with TRBJ2-7; the D call of TRBD2 rests on TCRdb alone, since no DNA is present to check it. The CDR3 is 12 residues long. Germline CDR1 is SQVTM and CDR2 is ANQGSEA. CDR3 amino acids: CSVLRVTGEQYF.

The J gene is TRBJ1-5, the V gene TRBV6-5; TCRdb designates TRBD1, a call that cannot be tested without DNA. This CDR3 spans 14 amino acids. Germline V gene data show CDR1 as MNHEY and CDR2 as SVGAGI. The CDR3 loop is CASSYTGVSQPQHF.

This CDR3 reads CASSYRSTEAFF. This chain uses TRBV5-8 with TRBJ1-1; TCRdb reports TRBD1, a call that lacks DNA to check it against. Germline V gene lookup returns CDR1 SGHTS and CDR2 YDEGEE. The CDR3 runs 12 residues. Looking up the rest from reference TRBV5-8 and TRBJ1-1 gives the full variable domain: EAGVTQSPTHLIKTRGQQATLRCSPISGHTSVYWYQQALGLGLQFLLWYDEGEERNRGNFPPRFSGRQFPNYSSELNVNALELEDSALYLCASSYRSTEAFFGQGTRLTVV.

This rearrangement joins TRBV7-9 to TRBJ2-7; without DNA, the TCRdb call of TRBD1 cannot be checked. The germline CDR1 and CDR2 sequences are SEHNR and FQNEAQ (reference sequence). This CDR3 has 16 amino acids. CDR3 protein: CASSKLAGAHPYEQYF.

This chain joins TRBV6-2 or TRBV6-3 and TRBJ2-1; TCRdb gives TRBD2 as the D gene, but with no DNA this cannot be confirmed. This CDR3 region has 15 residues. Germline V gene lookup returns CDR1 MNHEY and CDR2 SVGEGT. The CDR3 spells CASSYGSSGGVGQFF.

V and J are TRBV5-5 and TRBJ2-3; TCRdb lists TRBD1, though no DNA is available to test this call. The CDR3 is 16 amino acids. From germline, CDR1 is SGHKS and CDR2 YYEKEE (reference sequence). The CDR3 sequence is CASSLTGTSSTDTQYF.

V and J are TRBV6-1 and TRBJ2-7. CDR1 MNHNS and CDR2 SASEGT come from the germline V gene. This CDR3 has 15 residues. The CDR3 here is CASSEVRGSSHEQYF.

This chain links TRBV25-1 with TRBJ1-5. The V gene's germline CDR1 is MGHDK and CDR2 SYGVNS. The CDR3 has 15 residues. CDR3 protein: CASSSQRNEATPQHF.

This chain joins TRBV5-1 and TRBJ2-5; TCRdb lists TRBD1, though no DNA is available to test this call. The CDR3 totals 16 residues. The germline CDR1 and CDR2 sequences are SGHRS and YFSETQ. This CDR3 reads CASSPGTGMYQETQYF.

The rearrangement joins TRBV18 to TRBJ1-4; without DNA, the TCRdb call of TRBD1 cannot be checked. Germline values: CDR1 KGHSH, CDR2 LQKENI. This CDR3 contains 14 residues. CDR3: CASSQQGAEEKLFF.

The rearrangement links TRBV29-1 to TRBJ2-7; the D call of TRBD1 rests on TCRdb alone, since no DNA is present to check it. There are 13 residues in the CDR3. Looked up from germline, CDR1 is SQVTM and CDR2 is ANQGSEA. The CDR3: CSVEGQGAYEQYF.

This chain joins TRBV30 and TRBJ1-5; TCRdb proposes TRBD1, but this gene call is untestable without DNA. CDR3 length: 15 amino acids. Germline-derived CDR1 and CDR2 are GTSNPN and SVGIG (reference sequence). The chain's CDR3 is CAWRDRGLGNQPQHF.

This chain joins TRBV4-2 and TRBJ2-2; with no DNA, the TCRdb D assignment of TRBD1 cannot be verified. CDR3 length: 14 residues. Germline CDR1 is LGHNA and CDR2 is YNFKEQ. CDR3 sequence reads: CASTGTGGPGELFF.

This chain uses TRBV7-9 with TRBJ2-7; TCRdb's D call, TRBD1, is unchecked because there is no DNA. Germline CDR1 SEHNR, CDR2 FQNEAQ (reference sequence). This CDR3 comprises 14 residues. The CDR3: CASSFSTGPYEQYF.

The chain links TRBV3-1 to TRBJ1-1; TCRdb returns TRBD1, unconfirmable since there is no DNA. This CDR3 is built from 17 residues. CDR1 LGHDT and CDR2 YNNKEL come from the germline V gene (reference sequence). The CDR3 loop reads CASSQDLFGGADTEAFF. Based on the CDR3 plus reference TRBV3-1 and TRBJ1-1, the full variable domain is DTAVSQTPKYLVTQMGNDKSIKCEQNLGHDTMYWYKQDSKKFLKIMFSYNNKELIINETVPNRFSPKSPDKAHLNLHINSLELGDSAVYFCASSQDLFGGADTEAFFGQGTRLTVV.

The V gene is TRBV19, the J gene TRBJ2-1; TCRdb calls TRBD1, which cannot be checked without DNA. Looked up from germline, CDR1 is LNHDA and CDR2 is SQIVND (reference sequence). The CDR3 is 15 residues long. CDR3 in amino acids: CASSQDRGRYNEQFF.

The chain uses TRBV5-1 and TRBJ2-3; TCRdb names TRBD1, which stays unverified in the absence of DNA. This CDR3 comprises 18 residues. The germline gives CDR1 SGHRS, CDR2 YFSETQ. CDR3 loop: CASSSPGTGKTSIDTQYF.

The gene calls are TRBV3-1 and TRBJ2-7; TCRdb lists TRBD1, though no DNA is available to test this call. The CDR3 runs 14 residues. Germline loops: CDR1 LGHDT, CDR2 YNNKEL (reference sequence). CDR3: CASARDNLWYEQYF.

V usage is TRBV6-1 and J usage is TRBJ2-1; TCRdb's D call, TRBD1, is unchecked because there is no DNA. The CDR3 has 15 amino acids. Looked up from germline, CDR1 is MNHNS and CDR2 is SASEGT. Here the CDR3 reads CASSVFDRGDNEQFF.

The J gene is TRBJ1-3, the V gene TRBV7-2; TCRdb lists TRBD1, though no DNA is available to test this call. Per the germline V gene, CDR1 is SGHTA and CDR2 is FQGNSA. This CDR3 has 17 residues. CDR3 amino acids: CASSSLLGGRGGNTIYF. Complete variable domain (other parts from reference TRBV7-2 and TRBJ1-3): GAGVSQSPSNKVTEKGKDVELRCDPISGHTALYWYRQSLGQGLEFLIYFQGNSAPDKSGLPSDRFSAERTGGSVSTLTIQRTQQEDSAVYLCASSSLLGGRGGNTIYFGEGSWLTVV.

The genes are TRBV12-3 or TRBV12-4 and TRBJ2-2; absent DNA, TCRdb's TRBD1 call cannot be checked. The CDR3 is 16 residues long. The CDR3 reads CASAPLGERNTGELFF.

This chain uses TRBV15 with TRBJ1-5; as DNA is missing, the TRBD1 call by TCRdb cannot be tested. CDR1 LNHNV and CDR2 YYDKDF come from the germline V gene (reference sequence). This CDR3 region has 19 residues. CDR3 residues: CATSRQRTGGTGSNQPQHF.

The chain recombines TRBV11-2 with TRBJ1-1; TCRdb calls TRBD1, which cannot be checked without DNA. Germline CDR1 and CDR2: SGHAT and FQNNGV. The CDR3 has 14 amino acids. The CDR3 spells CASSGRQGNTEAFF.

The chain uses TRBV4-3 and TRBJ2-7; TCRdb lists TRBD1, though no DNA is available to test this call. The CDR3 has 13 residues. Germline CDR1 reads LGHNA; CDR2 reads YSLEER. This CDR3 reads CASSHYRGGEQYF.

The J gene is TRBJ2-3, the V gene TRBV30; TCRdb's D call, TRBD2, is unchecked because there is no DNA. CDR1 and CDR2 (germline): GTSNPN, SVGIG (reference sequence). CDR3 length equals 14 residues. Here the CDR3 reads CAWSSGRGTDTQYF.